This T cell receptor (beta chain) was retrieved from a study of read filtering for tumor transcriptome and immune sequencing. Study details: Mean patient age was around 66 years, range roughly 45 to 85; 16 to 20 male, 11 to 15 female. R-ISS stage counts were roughly 8 for I, 15 to 20 for II, roughly seven for III. DNase treatment preceded whole-transcriptome library preparation.

Bone marrow was sampled from every patient at the time of active disease. The CDR3 loop spans 17 amino acids. With V trimmed by 4 bases and J by 4 bases, 11 bases remained unmatched. CDR1 WSHSY and CDR2 SAAADI come from the germline V gene. Molecular barcoded adaptors covering alpha/delta and beta/gamma chains were used on about 0.4 ug RNA. TCRdb called the reads again in MiXCR, with one record for every CDR3 protein. Of over 45,000 distinct CDR3 sequences listed, approximately 22% were seen once; the top ten hold 17%. This clonotype was sampled from a donor at least 40 years old with multiple myeloma. The chain carries TRBV10-2 and TRBJ2-4; the match to TRBD1 covers 9 bases. The sequenced sample consisted of a population of CD138-negative cells sorted from bone marrow. In nucleotides, the CDR3 is TGCGCCAGCAGTGCAGGGACAGGGCGCCGAGGGAAAAACATTCAGTACTTC. Its translation: CASSAGTGRRGKNIQYF.